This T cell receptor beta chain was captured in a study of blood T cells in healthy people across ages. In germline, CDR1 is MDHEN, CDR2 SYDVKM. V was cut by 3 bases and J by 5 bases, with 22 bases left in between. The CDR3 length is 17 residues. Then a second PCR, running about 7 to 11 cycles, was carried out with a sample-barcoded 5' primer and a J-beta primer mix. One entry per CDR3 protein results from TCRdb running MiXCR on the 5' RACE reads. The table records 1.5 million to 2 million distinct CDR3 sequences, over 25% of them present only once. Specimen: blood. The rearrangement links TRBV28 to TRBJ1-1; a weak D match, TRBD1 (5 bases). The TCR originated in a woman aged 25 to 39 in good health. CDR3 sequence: CASSFSKDVGGNTEAFF. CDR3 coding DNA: TGTGCCAGCAGTTTTAGTAAGGATGTCGGGGGGAATACTGAAGCTTTCTTT.